This TCR beta chain was obtained from a study of patients and donors after allogeneic stem cell transplantation. TCRdb recomputed calls from the RT-PCR reads with MiXCR, one row per CDR3 protein. The sample has about 960,000 distinct CDR3 sequences; 18% are singletons. The CDR3 sequence is 16 residues long. Germline V lookup: CDR1 SEHNR, CDR2 FQNEAQ (reference sequence). The ends were cut back, 0 bases at V and 6 bases at J, with 15 bases in the middle. Only a few counts were recorded for this clonotype. The genes are TRBV7-9 and TRBJ2-1; D is possibly TRBD2 (6 bases). Sequenced input: blood, either unsorted or a sorted T cell fraction (not recorded which). This TCR was recovered from a human donor who was either an allogeneic HSCT recipient or a stem cell or donor lymphocyte infusion donor (not recorded which). It is not recorded whose cells these are; they may come from a transplant donor. This chain's CDR3 is CASSLALGTPGNEQFF. The CDR3 DNA sequence: TGTGCCAGCAGCTTAGCGTTGGGGACTCCCGGCAATGAGCAGTTCTTC.